These 23 T cell receptor beta chains share one sample of origin, sequenced in a study of graft-versus-host responses after intestinal transplantation. TCRdb's table, derived via immunoSEQ multiplex PCR, lists solely in-frame clones and lacks some. The table has about 41,000 clones, 95% seen once. Their cognate antigens are unknown. Sequences were derived from unstimulated CD8+ T cells sorted from spleen or lymph node cells, sampled before transplant. The receptor source for this set is a human donor who was the organ donor for an intestinal transplant.

CDR3 loop: CASSYTHGHYEQYF. The CDR3 bases are TGTGCCAGCAGTTACACACATGGACACTACGAGCAGTACTTC. This chain uses TRBV6-5 with TRBJ2-7; D may be TRBD1 (5 bases). Germline CDR1 and CDR2: MNHEY and SVGAGI. The ends were cut back, 2 bases at V and 3 bases at J, with 11 bases in the middle. The CDR3 extends over 14 amino acids.

The chain recombines TRBV14 with TRBJ2-5, with 8 positions matching TRBD1. The germline V gene has CDR1 SGHDN and CDR2 FVKESK. The trim removed 7 bases at V and 5 bases at J, leaving 12 bases unmatched. The CDR3 has 15 amino acids. As DNA, the CDR3 is TGTGCCAGCACCATGACAGGGGATTTAGGGGAGACCCAGTACTTC. This gives the protein CASTMTGDLGETQYF.

This rearrangement joins TRBV6-5 to TRBJ1-6; 7 bases line up with TRBD1. CDR1 and CDR2 from the germline V gene are MNHEY and SVGAGI. The CDR3 runs to 13 residues. The J segment lost 7 bases and the V segment lost 5 bases, leaving 2 bases of the junction unmatched. CDR3 bases: TGTGCCAGCAGTGGGACAGAGAATTCACCCCTCCACTTT. Protein product: CASSGTENSPLHF.

This rearrangement joins TRBV4-2 to TRBJ2-1; possible D gene TRBD2, 5 bases. V was clipped by 2 bases and J by 0 bases, with 14 bases between them. Germline V gives CDR1 LGHNA, CDR2 YNFKEQ. The CDR3 sequence is 17 residues long. The CDR3 sequence: CASSQKSDYRSYNEQFF. The CDR3 bases are TGTGCCAGCAGCCAAAAATCTGACTACCGCTCCTACAATGAGCAGTTCTTC.

As DNA, the CDR3 is TGTGCCAGTAGTGGGGGAGGGCCGGATCCCTACGAGCAGTACTTC. This codes for CASSGGGPDPYEQYF. This rearrangement joins TRBV19 to TRBJ2-7; 7 bases line up with TRBD2. V was pared by 5 bases and J by 2 bases, with 9 bases of the junction left unmatched. Germline CDR1 LNHDA, CDR2 SQIVND (reference sequence). This CDR3 has 15 residues.

The chain has TRBV6-1 and TRBJ1-2; D is ambiguous. The CDR3 runs 15 residues. Germline V gives CDR1 MNHNS, CDR2 SASEGT. V gave up 2 bases and J gave up 2 bases, with 12 bases separating them. The chain's CDR3 is CASSEWVGENYGYTF. The CDR3 DNA reads as TGTGCCAGCAGTGAATGGGTCGGGGAAAACTATGGCTACACCTTC.

The rearrangement uses TRBV6-1 and TRBJ1-1; D possibly corresponds to TRBD1 (6 bases). Trimming removed 6 bases at V and 4 bases at J, with 15 bases between. CDR1 MNHNS and CDR2 SASEGT come from the germline V gene. This CDR3 is built from 14 residues. CDR3 sequence: CASRPQGRATEAFF. The DNA for the CDR3 is TGTGCCAGCAGACCCCAGGGGAGGGCCACTGAAGCTTTCTTT.

V is TRBV10-2 and J is TRBJ2-5; a possible D gene is TRBD2 (5 bases). The better agreement between TRBJ2-7 and the DNA end casts doubt on the J call. CDR3 length: 14 residues. Germline CDR1 and CDR2: WSHSY and SAAADI. The CDR3 sequence: CATRGRHSSYEQYF. CDR3 bases: TGCGCCACCCGCGGGCGGCACAGCTCCTACGAGCAGTACTTC.

This clone was recorded once. The chain couples TRBV11-2 to TRBJ2-5; TRBD1 matches 8 bases. The end of the DNA aligns better with TRBJ2-7, so the J call may be wrong. This CDR3 is built from 14 residues. The germline gives CDR1 SGHAT, CDR2 FQNNGV. CDR3 nucleotides: TGTGCCAGCACCTCGGGGACAGGTTACTACGAGCAGTACTTC. The encoded protein is CASTSGTGYYEQYF.

The chain has TRBV9 and TRBJ1-1; no clear D. Germline V gene lookup returns CDR1 SGDLS and CDR2 YYNGEE. The V end lost 1 base, the J end lost 0 bases, and 10 bases lay between the germline ends. This CDR3 spans 15 amino acids. CDR3 nucleotides: TGTGCCAGCAGCGTAAAGCCGGATCTGAACACTGAAGCTTTCTTT. Residues: CASSVKPDLNTEAFF.

The chain is built from TRBV11-3 and TRBJ2-3; 14 nucleotides align to TRBD2. CDR1 and CDR2 (germline): SGHNT, YENEEA. Trimming cost V 5 bases and J 2 bases; bases outside gene matches: 9. This CDR3 contains 18 residues. In DNA form, the CDR3 reads TGTGCCAGCAGCCCAGGATCGGGACTAGCGGGGGACACAGATACGCAGTATTTT. This encodes CASSPGSGLAGDTDTQYF. Supplemented by reference TRBV11-3 and TRBJ2-3, the full variable domain reads EAGVVQSPRYKIIEKKQPVAFWCNPISGHNTLYWYLQNLGQGPELLIRYENEEAVDDSQLPKDRFSAERLKGVDSTLKIQPAELGDSAVYLCASSPGSGLAGDTDTQYFGPGTRLTVL.

The gene calls are TRBV7-8 and TRBJ2-3; D is perhaps TRBD2 (5 bases). The CDR3 totals 16 residues. Trimming cost V 4 bases and J 1 base, with 15 bases left between them. Germline CDR1 SGHVS, CDR2 FQNEAQ. The chain's CDR3 is CASSSSWTVRTDTQYF. CDR3 bases: TGTGCCAGCAGCTCATCATGGACTGTTCGCACAGATACGCAGTATTTT. Filled out from reference TRBV7-8 and TRBJ2-3, the complete variable domain reads GAGVSQSPRYKVAKRGQDVALRCDPISGHVSLFWYQQALGQGPEFLTYFQNEAQLDKSGLPSDRFFAERPEGSVSTLKIQRTQQEDSAVYLCASSSSWTVRTDTQYFGPGTRLTVL.

The V call is TRBV6-5, the J call TRBJ1-1; possible D gene TRBD1, 5 bases. The germline CDR1 and CDR2 sequences are MNHEY and SVGAGI. V lost 7 bases and J lost 3, with 12 bases in between. This CDR3 comprises 13 residues. The CDR3 is CASTEGTYTEAFF. The CDR3 DNA follows: TGTGCCAGCACTGAAGGGACCTACACTGAAGCTTTCTTT.

The rearrangement links TRBV27 to TRBJ2-1; a possible D gene is TRBD2 (6 bases). The CDR3 runs to 14 residues. Deletions cut 3 bases from V and 6 bases from J, with 12 bases between. Germline V gives CDR1 MNHEY, CDR2 SMNVEV (reference sequence). CDR3 sequence reads: CASSLSSEFNEQFF. The CDR3 region has the DNA TGTGCCAGCAGTTTGTCTAGCGAATTCAATGAGCAGTTCTTC.

This clone was seen a few times. The CDR3 spells CAWRGGTGGYGYTF. CDR3 sequence (DNA): TGTGCCTGGAGGGGGGGGACAGGGGGCTATGGCTACACCTTC. V gene TRBV30 combines with J gene TRBJ1-2; 11 bases map to TRBD1. The CDR3 consists of 14 residues. Germline CDR1 and CDR2: GTSNPN and SVGIG (reference sequence). V lost 3 bases, J lost 4 bases, and 4 bases stayed unmatched. Full variable domain (remainder filled in from reference TRBV30 and TRBJ1-2): SQTIHQWPATLVQPVGSPLSLECTVEGTSNPNLYWYRQAAGRGLQLLFYSVGIGQISSEVPQNLSASRPQDRQFILSSKKLLLSDSGFYLCAWRGGTGGYGYTFGSGTRLTVV.

This clone appeared a single time. The chain joins TRBV6-5 to TRBJ2-5, with 9 positions matching TRBD1. Near its end, the DNA agrees better with TRBJ2-7, so the J call may be wrong. The CDR3 has 14 residues. CDR1 MNHEY and CDR2 SVGAGI come from the germline V gene. DNA of the CDR3: TGTGCCAGCAGTTATAGACAGGGGGGAGACGAGCAGTACTTC. This encodes CASSYRQGGDEQYF.

The chain joins TRBV7-2 to TRBJ2-7; no firm D call. Trimming removed 4 bases from V and 2 bases from J, with 9 bases in between. CDR3 length: 13 residues. Germline V gene data show CDR1 as SGHTA and CDR2 as FQGNSA. DNA of the CDR3: TGTGCCAGCAGCTACCGAACCACCTACGAGCAGTACTTC. It encodes CASSYRTTYEQYF.

V is TRBV27 and J is TRBJ1-6; D possibly corresponds to TRBD1 (5 bases). In germline, CDR1 is MNHEY, CDR2 SMNVEV (reference sequence). This CDR3 spans 17 amino acids. With 5 bases removed from V and 0 bases from J, the gap between germline ends came to 14 bases. The CDR3 spells CASSPRDGSSYNSPLHF. The CDR3 DNA reads as TGTGCCAGCAGTCCCCGGGACGGGAGCTCCTATAATTCACCCCTCCACTTT.

This clone was seen once. CDR3 region: CASSLKGPSPRGTYNEQFF. The DNA of the CDR3 is TGTGCCAGCAGCTTAAAGGGGCCCTCTCCGCGGGGGACCTACAATGAGCAGTTCTTC. This chain links TRBV7-3 with TRBJ2-1, with TRBD2 identical over 7 bases. V dropped 1 base and J dropped 2; count of bases not matched to a gene: 14. The CDR3 length is 19 residues. From germline, CDR1 is SGHTA and CDR2 FQGTGA.

V is TRBV9 and J is TRBJ2-7, with 7 bases matching TRBD1. Per germline, CDR1 SGDLS and CDR2 YYNGEE. Unmatched junction bases numbered 7, after V lost 3 bases and J lost 4 bases. This CDR3 region has 14 residues. The CDR3 DNA sequence: TGTGCCAGCAGCGCGGGGACAGAACATTACGAGCAGTACTTC. Translation: CASSAGTEHYEQYF.

The chain links TRBV7-2 to TRBJ2-1, with no clear D. V was trimmed by 5 bases and J by 1 base, leaving 9 bases between them. CDR3 length: 14 residues. Germline V lookup: CDR1 SGHTA, CDR2 FQGNSA. The CDR3 nucleotides read TGTGCCAGCAGCCCCCTACAGTCCTACAATGAGCAGTTCTTC. This codes for CASSPLQSYNEQFF. The variable domain in full, completed from reference TRBV7-2 and TRBJ2-1, reads GAGVSQSPSNKVTEKGKDVELRCDPISGHTALYWYRQSLGQGLEFLIYFQGNSAPDKSGLPSDRFSAERTGGSVSTLTIQRTQQEDSAVYLCASSPLQSYNEQFFGPGTRLTVL.

This clone was seen just once. The chain has TRBV5-1 and TRBJ2-7; 13 bases fit TRBD2. From germline, CDR1 is SGHRS and CDR2 YFSETQ. This CDR3 has 15 residues. The trim removed 0 bases at V and 3 bases at J, leaving 0 bases unmatched. The CDR3 protein is CASSLGLAGGYEQYF. Written as DNA, the CDR3 is TGCGCCAGCAGCTTGGGACTAGCGGGGGGCTACGAGCAGTACTTC. Variable domain in full (rest from reference TRBV5-1 and TRBJ2-7): KAGVTQTPRYLIKTRGQQVTLSCSPISGHRSVSWYQQTPGQGLQFLFEYFSETQRNKGNFPGRFSGRQFSNSRSEMNVSTLELGDSALYLCASSLGLAGGYEQYFGPGTRLTVT.

The chain couples TRBV5-6 to TRBJ1-2; D perhaps matches TRBD1 (5 bases). The germline CDR1 and CDR2 sequences are SGHDT and YYEEEE. V dropped 4 bases and J dropped 3 bases, with 13 bases sitting between them. CDR3 size: 14 residues. CDR3 DNA sequence: TGTGCCAGCAGCCCGAGGGGCCGTGACTATGGCTACACCTTC. Its protein is CASSPRGRDYGYTF.